A selection of T cell receptor beta chains follows, all from one sample in a study of blood T cell repertoires in COVID-19. Using immunoSEQ multiplex PCR, the repertoire was profiled, and TCRdb retains in-frame clones only, with some absent. This sample has approximately 310,000 clones, with about nine tenths found just once. The sample taken for sequencing was PBMCs or T cells enriched from blood (not recorded which). These receptors were obtained from a man aged 55 to 70 who had recovered from COVID-19. The CDR3 runs from the conserved cysteine through the conserved F or W. D genes are given only for firm matches. Expanded clones get a size class; other rows say once, few or many, or leave the size out.

>-|TRBV6-5|TRBJ2-3|TRBD2
TGTGCCAGCGCCTTGGGCGGGAGGGGCACAGATACGCAGTATTTT
CASALGGRGTDTQYF
>-|TRBV9|TRBJ2-5|-
TGTGCCAGCAGCGTAGCCTCAGGGGATGGAGGGACCCAGTACTTC
CASSVASGDGGTQYF
>-|TRBV19|TRBJ2-3|-
TGTGCCAGTAGTATATCCGGGGTGAGCACAGATACGCAGTATTTT
CASSISGVSTDTQYF
>-|TRBV19|TRBJ2-1|TRBD2
TGTGCCAGTAGTATCGGGCTAGCGGGAGTCAATGAGCAGTTCTTC
CASSIGLAGVNEQFF
>-|TRBV9|TRBJ1-1|TRBD1
TGTGCCAGCAGCGTGACTTGGACAGGGGGCGCTGGCACTGAAGCTTTCTTT
CASSVTWTGGAGTEAFF
>-|TRBV7-2|TRBJ2-3|TRBD2
TGTGCCAGCAGCTTCTCCCTAGCGGTTAGCACAGATACGCAGTATTTT
CASSFSLAVSTDTQYF
>-|TRBV6-2/TRBV6-3|TRBJ2-7|TRBD2
TGTGCCAGCAGCCGGCTAGCGGGAGGCTCCTACGAGCAGTACTTC
CASSRLAGGSYEQYF
>-|TRBV6-2/TRBV6-3|TRBJ2-7|TRBD2
TGTGCCAGCAGTTACAGGAGCGGGAGGCCAACCTACGAGCAGTACTTC
CASSYRSGRPTYEQYF
>-|TRBV29-1|TRBJ1-2|-
TGCAGCGTTGAAGAATCGGGAAAGGATGGCTACACCTTC
CSVEESGKDGYTF
>-|TRBV7-9|TRBJ1-1|TRBD1
TGTGCCAGCAGCTATACAGGGGACACTGAAGCTTTCTTT
CASSYTGDTEAFF
>-|TRBV5-1|TRBJ1-1|-
TGCGCCAGCAGCTGGCAGGGTTACACTGAAGCTTTCTTT
CASSWQGYTEAFF
>-|TRBV6-5|TRBJ1-5|-
TGTGCCAGCAGTTCTGGGGGCGGTCAGCCCCAGCATTTT
CASSSGGGQPQHF
>-|TRBV24-1|TRBJ2-7|-
TGTGCCACCCAAGATTGGGCAGGGGACGAGCAGTACTTC
CATQDWAGDEQYF
>once|TRBV10-1|TRBJ2-1|TRBD2
TGCGCCACAACCGGGACTAGCGGGAGGCGTCAACCCTACAATGAGCAGTTCTTC
CATTGTSGRRQPYNEQFF
>-|TRBV5-1|TRBJ1-4|-
TGCGCCAGCAGCGAGAAGGGACAAGGAGGTGTACTGTTTTTT
CASSEKGQGGVLFF
>once|TRBV29-1|TRBJ2-7|-
TGCAGCGTTATTTCGGGGAACTACGAGCAGTACTTC
CSVISGNYEQYF
>-|TRBV27|TRBJ2-1|TRBD2
TGTGCCAGCAGTTTACCATCCGGGACTAGCGACAATGAGCAGTTCTTC
CASSLPSGTSDNEQFF
>-|TRBV5-1|TRBJ2-7|-
TGCGCCAGCAGCTTGGTGGGGGGAGAGCGAGAGCAGTACTTC
CASSLVGGEREQYF
>once|TRBV28|TRBJ2-2|-
TGTGCCAGCAGCCCCGCGGGGGAGCTGTTTTTT
CASSPAGELFF
>-|TRBV5-1|TRBJ2-7|-
TGCGCCAGCAGCTTGGGACTGACAGACTCCTACGAGCAGTACTTC
CASSLGLTDSYEQYF
>once|TRBV6-5|TRBJ2-2|TRBD2
TGTGCCAGCAGGAGCGGGAGTGAGACCGGGGAGCTGTTTTTT
CASRSGSETGELFF
>-|TRBV5-1|TRBJ1-1|-
TGCGCCAGCAGCTTGGTCCCAGGGGTGAACACTGAAGCTTTCTTT
CASSLVPGVNTEAFF
>-|TRBV6-2/TRBV6-3|TRBJ2-7|-
TGTGCCAGCAGTTACTCGGCACAGGGCCATTACGAGCAGTACTTC
CASSYSAQGHYEQYF
>-|TRBV19|TRBJ1-4|TRBD1
TGTGCCAGTAGATCCACAGGGGGCAAGGAAAAACTGTTTTTT
CASRSTGGKEKLFF
>-|TRBV4-1|TRBJ1-5|-
TGCGCCAGCAGCCAAGAAGGAGGCGATCAGCCCCAGCATTTT
CASSQEGGDQPQHF
>-|TRBV4-2|TRBJ2-4|-
TGTGCCAGCAGCCAAGATTGGGGTAGCGAAGGCATTCAGTACTTC
CASSQDWGSEGIQYF
>-|TRBV19|TRBJ1-2|TRBD1
TGTGCCAGTACCGGTGGACAGGGGGCTAACTATGGCTACACCTTC
CASTGGQGANYGYTF
>once|TRBV28|TRBJ2-7|TRBD1
TGTGCCAGCAGTCCACTACAGGGGTCCTTCTACGAGCAGTACTTC
CASSPLQGSFYEQYF
>-|TRBV19|TRBJ1-5|-
TGTGCCACCCACCAGACGCTGGGGGGACAGCCCCAGCATTTT
CATHQTLGGQPQHF
>-|TRBV2|TRBJ2-3|TRBD2
TGTGCCAGCAGCGGACTAGCCCGAGATACGCAGTATTTT
CASSGLARDTQYF
>few|TRBV5-6|TRBJ2-7|TRBD1
TGTGCCAGCAGCCTAAGTGGGGACAGGGGTCCCTACGAGCAGTACTTC
CASSLSGDRGPYEQYF
>once|TRBV27|TRBJ2-7|-
TGTGCCAGCAGTTTAGTCAGGGGCGGCTACGAGCAGTACTTC
CASSLVRGGYEQYF
>-|TRBV18|TRBJ1-3|-
TGTGCCAGCTCACCGACTGGGAGCGTCTCTGGAAACACCATATATTTT
CASSPTGSVSGNTIYF
>-|TRBV5-6|TRBJ2-3|-
TGTGCCAGCAGCTCAGGATTCGGGTCCAGGGCAGATACGCAGTATTTT
CASSSGFGSRADTQYF
>-|TRBV5-4|TRBJ2-7|TRBD1
TGTGCCAGCAGCTTGGTTCAGGGGGCGCGAGGTGAGCAGTACTTC
CASSLVQGARGEQYF
>-|TRBV6-5|TRBJ1-4|TRBD1
TGTGCCAGCAGTTACGGGGACAGAGATGAAAAACTGTTTTTT
CASSYGDRDEKLFF
>-|TRBV28|TRBJ1-5|TRBD1
TGTGCCAGCAGACCGACAGGGGATTATCAGCCCCAGCATTTT
CASRPTGDYQPQHF
>once|TRBV6-1|TRBJ1-3|-
TGTGCCAGCAGTGATTCCATAAGACAGAACAGAAACACCATATATTTT
CASSDSIRQNRNTIYF
>few|TRBV3-1/TRBV3-2|TRBJ2-1|TRBD1
TGTGCCAGCAGCCAGTCGGACAGGGGTGTCAATGAGCAGTTCTTC
CASSQSDRGVNEQFF
>-|TRBV9|TRBJ2-7|-
TGTGCCAGCAGCCACACTGTTAGCGCAGTCTACGAGCAGTACTTC
CASSHTVSAVYEQYF
>-|TRBV5-8|TRBJ1-3|-
TGTGCCAGCAGCTTGTATGGCATCTCTGGAAACACCATATATTTT
CASSLYGISGNTIYF
>-|TRBV9|TRBJ2-1|TRBD2
TGTGCCAGCAGCGCGAGCGGGAGTACCACAAATGAGCAGTTCTTC
CASSASGSTTNEQFF
>-|TRBV24-1|TRBJ2-3|TRBD1
TGTGCCACCAGTGACCCGACAGGGGCGGGAGATACGCAGTATTTT
CATSDPTGAGDTQYF
>-|TRBV2|TRBJ2-3|TRBD2
TGTGCCAGCAGTGAAGCTTTTAAAGCGGGAATCCCAGATACGCAGTATTTT
CASSEAFKAGIPDTQYF
>-|TRBV5-1|TRBJ2-5|-
TGCGCCAGCAGCTTCGCGGTGCAAGAGACCCAGTACTTC
CASSFAVQETQYF
>-|TRBV28|TRBJ2-1|-
TGTGCCAGCAGTTTTCAGTTAAACAATGAGCAGTTCTTC
CASSFQLNNEQFF
>-|TRBV25-1|TRBJ2-1|TRBD2
TGTGCCAGCAGTGAATGGGGAGTTAGCGGGAGTTACAATGAGCAGTTCTTC
CASSEWGVSGSYNEQFF
>few|TRBV27|TRBJ2-7|-
TGTGCCAGCAGCCCCGTTGGCCGCTCCTCCGAGCAGTACTTC
CASSPVGRSSEQYF
>once|TRBV5-5|TRBJ2-4|TRBD2
TGTGCCAGCAGCCTAATAGCGGGAGCCAAAAACATTCAGTACTTC
CASSLIAGAKNIQYF
>once|TRBV4-2|TRBJ1-1|TRBD1
TGTGCCAGCAGCCAATCCGACAGGGGGCGCGGCTTCACTGAAGCTTTCTTT
CASSQSDRGRGFTEAFF
>-|TRBV6-5|TRBJ2-3|-
TGTGCCAGCACCCCCCAGATTGGGGGGACGCAGTATTTT
CASTPQIGGTQYF
>-|TRBV11-2|TRBJ1-4|TRBD1
TGTGCCAGCAGCCAACAGGGGGCGCGTGAAAAACTGTTTTTT
CASSQQGAREKLFF
>-|TRBV4-2|TRBJ2-5|-
TGTGCCAGCAGCCAAGTTCCGGAGTGGGAGACCCAGTACTTC
CASSQVPEWETQYF
>-|TRBV28|TRBJ2-3|TRBD2
TGTGCCAGCAGTTTATTCCGGCGGGAGATGAGAACAGATACGCAGTATTTT
CASSLFRREMRTDTQYF
>-|TRBV11-3|TRBJ2-2|-
TGTGCCAGCAGCTTAGGGGGGCCAGCCGGGGAGCTGTTTTTT
CASSLGGPAGELFF
>-|TRBV9|TRBJ2-2|TRBD2
TGTGCCAGCAGCGCGGGACTAGCGATGAACACCGGGGAGCTGTTTTTT
CASSAGLAMNTGELFF
>-|TRBV6-2/TRBV6-3|TRBJ1-1|-
TGTGCCAGCAGTGGAGGAACGATGAACACTGAAGCTTTCTTT
CASSGGTMNTEAFF
>-|TRBV28|TRBJ2-1|TRBD1
TGTGCCAGCAGTTTTCAAGGGGACAGGGAGGTTGACAATGAGCAGTTCTTC
CASSFQGDREVDNEQFF